Below, one T cell receptor (beta chain) is given with its context. This record comes from a study of blood T cell repertoires in COVID-19. Turning to the study itself: Samples representing acute and convalescent COVID-19 were sourced from the United States, Italy and Spain. The analysed material was cDNA or gDNA that came from T cells, B-cell-depleted T cells, or PBMCs.

How the authors handled the data: Scientists estimated how many nucleated cells there were by amplifying reference gene primers. The protocol was immunoSEQ multiplex PCR, while the TCRdb copy is restricted to in-frame clones and leaves out a portion. V and J calls and clone size are copied from that table; D and trimming were computed from the DNA. The sample carries about 160,000 clones, roughly 80% recorded once. Germline V CDR1 and CDR2: LNHNV, YYDKDF (reference sequence). V gave up 1 base and J gave up 4 bases, with 13 bases separating them. This CDR3 contains 16 residues. V gene TRBV15 combines with J gene TRBJ2-2, with D possibly matching TRBD2 (6 bases). The receptor was derived from a man between 60 and 70 years old with acute or convalescent COVID-19. The sequenced sample was peripheral blood. CDR3 coding DNA: TGTGCCACCAGCAGAGGCCTAGCGATGGGCACCGGGGAGCTGTTTTTT. Protein product: CATSRGLAMGTGELFF. The full variable domain, its missing parts supplied by reference TRBV15 and TRBJ2-2, is DAMVIQNPRYQVTQFGKPVTLSCSQTLNHNVMYWYQQKSSQAPKLLFHYYDKDFNNEADTPDNFQSRRPNTSFCFLDIRSPGLGDTAMYLCATSRGLAMGTGELFFGEGSRLTVL.